These T cell receptor beta chains were read from a single sample in a study of blood T cell repertoires in COVID-19. TCRdb keeps only in-frame clones here, not all; method: immunoSEQ multiplex PCR. The sample includes some 30,000 clones, around nine tenths of them seen just once. The specimen was peripheral blood. The receptors here all came from a human donor with active COVID-19. The donor label of this sample is uncertain. CDR3s leave out the opening cysteine and the closing phenylalanine or tryptophan.

j_gene,v_gene,CDR3aa
TRBJ1-3,TRBV5-6,ASSLGQGTTGNTIY
TRBJ2-7,TRBV24-1,ATSDSSRGTTYEQY
TRBJ2-3,TRBV5-1,ASSLAGVSTSTDTQY
TRBJ2-1,TRBV29-1,SVERSDSYNEQF
TRBJ1-6,TRBV4-3,ASSFQGSNSPLH
TRBJ2-7,TRBV3-1/TRBV3-2,ASSQEGRPYEQY
TRBJ2-5,TRBV13,ASSRTSGSYETQY
TRBJ2-7,TRBV9,ASSVSGLGEQY
TRBJ2-3,TRBV20-1,SASLAVSTDTQY
TRBJ1-1,TRBV12-3/TRBV12-4,ASSETGREAF
TRBJ2-7,TRBV18,ASSPPGSRAGRGMYEQY
TRBJ2-5,TRBV28,ASSLGGQVEETQY
TRBJ2-3,TRBV5-1,ASSFTGTGIDTQY
TRBJ1-1,TRBV7-3,ASSPTGKDTEAF
TRBJ2-5,TRBV19,ASSSRGGGPETQY
TRBJ2-5,TRBV5-1,ASSSRYQETQY
TRBJ2-4,TRBV6-4,ASSDWGQSFKNIQY
TRBJ2-1,TRBV24-1,ATSAPSGRAVNEQF
TRBJ2-1,TRBV5-4,ASKLAGGHNEQF
TRBJ2-7,TRBV30,AWSVGGAALPREN
TRBJ1-2,TRBV3-1/TRBV3-2,ASSQPYRDREYYGYT
TRBJ2-7,TRBV30,AWAAGPTYEQY
TRBJ2-3,TRBV7-3,ASSPQSSTDTQY
TRBJ2-5,TRBV5-5,ASSFARGASFETQY
TRBJ2-2,TRBV3-1/TRBV3-2,ASSQAATATSTGELF
TRBJ2-3,TRBV3-1/TRBV3-2,ASSLRLARTDTQY
TRBJ2-3,TRBV7-6,ASSPRTSGGTDTQY
TRBJ1-2,TRBV3-1/TRBV3-2,ASSPRGTASNYGYT
TRBJ1-2,TRBV27,ASSLSGAGSYT
TRBJ2-3,TRBV6-2/TRBV6-3,ASSSGREGSGGQY
TRBJ1-2,TRBV9,ASSGSLGGADGYT
TRBJ2-5,TRBV6-5,ASSYGLAAGETQY
TRBJ1-2,TRBV7-2,ASSSGTDRAHYGYT
TRBJ1-3,TRBV7-3,ASSILTAYSGNTIY
TRBJ2-7,TRBV11-3,ASSLTTAGGGEQY
TRBJ1-2,TRBV2,ASSDRAEGYT